Below are 18 T cell receptor beta chains sequenced from a single sample in a study of blood T cell repertoires in COVID-19. Data came from immunoSEQ multiplex PCR; TCRdb stores just in-frame clones and leaves some out. This table has about 270,000 clones, approximately 91% appearing once. Sequences were obtained from PBMCs or T cells enriched from blood (not recorded which). The receptors originated from a woman in her thirties or forties with acute COVID-19.

The rearrangement joins TRBV2 to TRBJ2-3; D is possibly TRBD1 (5 bases). The CDR3 runs to 12 residues. From germline, CDR1 is SNHLY and CDR2 FYNNEI. V was trimmed by 6 bases and J by 2 bases, leaving 6 bases between them. The CDR3 region is CASRDNTDTQYF. CDR3 nucleotide sequence: TGTGCCAGCAGGGACAACACAGATACGCAGTATTTT.

This clone was picked up one time. The chain combines TRBV7-2 with TRBJ1-6; D is possibly TRBD1 (6 bases). Trimming stripped 3 bases from V and 7 bases from J, with 13 bases between. The CDR3 length is 15 residues. The germline V gene encodes CDR1 SGHTA and CDR2 FQGNSA. The CDR3 DNA reads as TGTGCCAGCAGCTTCGCGGACAGATGGAATTCACCCCTCCACTTT. This encodes CASSFADRWNSPLHF. Drawing the rest from reference TRBV7-2 and TRBJ1-6, the complete variable domain is GAGVSQSPSNKVTEKGKDVELRCDPISGHTALYWYRQSLGQGLEFLIYFQGNSAPDKSGLPSDRFSAERTGGSVSTLTIQRTQQEDSAVYLCASSFADRWNSPLHFGNGTRLTVT.

On this clone: The sample holds other DNA sequences that translate to the same CDR3. V usage is TRBV10-3 and J usage is TRBJ1-2; possible D gene TRBD1, 6 bases. In germline, CDR1 is ENHRY, CDR2 SYGVKD. Trimming took 0 bases from V and 5 from J, leaving 7 bases between them. This CDR3 has 13 residues. CDR3 in amino acids: CAISESGGYGYTF. The CDR3 DNA is TGTGCCATCAGTGAGTCAGGGGGATATGGCTACACCTTC.

This chain uses TRBV6-5 with TRBJ2-1, with 8 bases aligning to TRBD2. After removal of 6 bases from V and 10 bases from J, the junction contained 8 bases not matched to a gene. CDR1 and CDR2 (germline): MNHEY, SVGAGI. The CDR3 is 13 amino acids. CDR3 DNA sequence: TGTGCCAGCAGGCGACTAGCGAGTAACGAGCAGTTCTTC. This translates into CASRRLASNEQFF.

V gene TRBV7-6 combines with J gene TRBJ1-1; no reliable D call. CDR3 size: 15 residues. V lost 0 bases to trimming and J lost 0 bases, with 8 bases between them. The germline V gene encodes CDR1 SGHVS and CDR2 FNYEAQ. CDR3 coding DNA: TGTGCCAGCAGCTTAGCGGAGGGTGTGAACACTGAAGCTTTCTTT. Amino acid sequence: CASSLAEGVNTEAFF.

V usage is TRBV7-2 and J usage is TRBJ2-5; 10 bases are a match to TRBD2. Germline loops: CDR1 SGHTA, CDR2 FQGNSA. The CDR3 runs 14 residues. The J segment lost 3 bases and the V segment lost 3 bases, leaving 1 base of the junction unmatched. DNA for the CDR3: TGTGCCAGCAGCTTCCTAGCGGGAGAAGAGACCCAGTACTTC. Its translation: CASSFLAGEETQYF.

The J gene is TRBJ1-5, the V gene TRBV2; TRBD1 matches at 8 bases. The CDR3 length is 15 residues. With 3 bases clipped from V and 6 bases from J, the junction kept 7 bases outside the gene matches. Germline V gene sequence: CDR1 SNHLY, CDR2 FYNNEI. CDR3 nucleotide sequence: TGTGCCAGCAGTGAGGGACAGGATAAGGGTCAGCCCCAGCATTTT. It yields the protein CASSEGQDKGQPQHF.

The V gene is TRBV24-1, the J gene TRBJ1-2; D may be TRBD1 (5 bases). The CDR3 runs 13 residues. CDR1 is KGHDR, CDR2 SFDVKD, per germline. V gave up 4 bases and J gave up 2 bases, with 7 bases separating them. The CDR3 is CATSERTNYGYTF. In DNA, the CDR3 is TGTGCCACCAGTGAAAGGACAAACTATGGCTACACCTTC.

The rearrangement joins TRBV11-2 to TRBJ2-3, with 14 bases identical to TRBD2. V dropped 4 bases and J dropped 2; count of bases not matched to a gene: 5. Germline CDR1 is SGHAT and CDR2 is FQNNGV. The CDR3 covers 17 residues. The CDR3 sequence: CASSSQTSGGATDTQYF. The CDR3 DNA follows: TGTGCCAGCAGCTCCCAGACTAGCGGGGGGGCCACAGATACGCAGTATTTT. The full variable domain, rest sourced from reference TRBV11-2 and TRBJ2-3, is EAGVAQSPRYKIIEKRQSVAFWCNPISGHATLYWYQQILGQGPKLLIQFQNNGVVDDSQLPKDRFSAERLKGVDSTLKIQPAKLEDSAVYLCASSSQTSGGATDTQYFGPGTRLTVL.

The chain uses TRBV28 and TRBJ1-2; maybe TRBD1 (6 bases). The length of the CDR3 is 13 residues. V was clipped by 7 bases and J by 3 bases, with 12 bases between them. Germline V CDR1 and CDR2: MDHEN, SYDVKM. CDR3 amino acids: CASIPRGYYGYTF. CDR3 nucleotides: TGTGCCAGCATACCCAGGGGCTACTATGGCTACACCTTC.

CDR3: CASSLIAGGPTDTQYF. CDR3 nucleotide sequence: TGTGCCAGCAGTTTAATAGCGGGAGGTCCCACAGATACGCAGTATTTT. The V call is TRBV27, the J call TRBJ2-3; 10 bases agree with TRBD2. Germline lookup yields CDR1 MNHEY and CDR2 SMNVEV (reference sequence). CDR3 size: 16 residues. Losses at the gene ends were 2 bases for V and 2 bases for J; bases not matched to a gene: 4.

This sequence joins TRBV7-3 and TRBJ2-1; the D gene is possibly TRBD2 (6 bases). The ends were cut back, 4 bases at V and 9 bases at J, with 19 bases in the middle. The CDR3 spans 15 residues. Germline loops: CDR1 SGHTA, CDR2 FQGTGA. DNA for the CDR3: TGTGCCAGCAGCTCCAGAAATCTCGGGAGAGGTGAGCAGTTCTTC. Its translation: CASSSRNLGRGEQFF. Full variable domain (outside the CDR3, taken from reference TRBV7-3 and TRBJ2-1): GAGVSQTPSNKVTEKGKYVELRCDPISGHTALYWYRQSLGQGPEFLIYFQGTGAADDSGLPNDRFFAVRPEGSVSTLKIQRTERGDSAVYLCASSSRNLGRGEQFFGPGTRLTVL.

The chain employs TRBV7-2 and TRBJ2-5, with a possible D match to TRBD2 (5 bases). The CDR3 extends over 15 amino acids. Germline assignment: CDR1 SGHTA and CDR2 FQGNSA. Trimming removed 5 bases at V and 5 bases at J, with 18 bases between. This chain's CDR3 is CASSILVFRAETQYF. CDR3 sequence (DNA): TGTGCCAGCAGCATACTAGTCTTCCGGGCGGAGACCCAGTACTTC.

The J gene is TRBJ2-7, the V gene TRBV29-1, with 7 nucleotides matching TRBD1. V was clipped by 6 bases and J by 2 bases; unmatched bases: 7. CDR1 SQVTM and CDR2 ANQGSEA come from the germline V gene. The CDR3 totals 13 residues. The CDR3 region has the DNA TGCAGCGTCACAGGGGTCTCCACCTACGAGCAGTACTTC. Protein product: CSVTGVSTYEQYF.

The V and J genes are TRBV3-1 (or the pseudogene TRBV3-2) and TRBJ1-6, with TRBD1 matching 7 bases. The CDR3 extends over 14 amino acids. The germline CDR1 and CDR2 sequences are LGHDT and YNNKEL (reference sequence). V gave up 5 bases and J gave up 10 bases; unmatched junction bases: 8. The CDR3: CASSTGQLVSPLHF. In DNA form, the CDR3 reads TGTGCCAGCAGCACGGGACAGTTGGTCTCACCCCTCCACTTT.

The chain couples TRBV7-8 to TRBJ2-7, with D uncertain. The V end was cut by 1 base, the J end by 3 bases, with 7 bases between. This CDR3 is 13 amino acids long. Germline V gene sequence: CDR1 SGHVS, CDR2 FQNEAQ. The DNA for the CDR3 is TGTGCCAGCAGCTTAGACAGAAACTACGAGCAGTACTTC. Encoded protein: CASSLDRNYEQYF. Variable domain in full (rest from reference TRBV7-8 and TRBJ2-7): GAGVSQSPRYKVAKRGQDVALRCDPISGHVSLFWYQQALGQGPEFLTYFQNEAQLDKSGLPSDRFFAERPEGSVSTLKIQRTQQEDSAVYLCASSLDRNYEQYFGPGTRLTVT.

The chain is built from TRBV5-1 and TRBJ1-1; 7 bases line up with TRBD1. Germline CDR1 SGHRS, CDR2 YFSETQ. Trimming took 0 bases from V and 5 from J; bases not matched to a gene: 4. CDR3 length equals 14 residues. The CDR3 sequence: CASSLVQGRTEAFF. For the CDR3, the DNA is TGCGCCAGCAGCTTGGTACAGGGGAGGACTGAAGCTTTCTTT.

Details on this clone: Its ends do not fully match the called genes, so a read error is possible. This rearrangement joins TRBV5-1 to TRBJ2-5, with D possibly TRBD2 on 6 matching bases. The length of the CDR3 is 15 residues. Looked up from germline, CDR1 is SGHRS and CDR2 is YFSETQ. The CDR3 spells CASTLGGDWQETQYF. The CDR3 nucleotides are TGCGCCAGCACCTTGGGGGGAGATTGGCAAGAGACCCAGTACTTC.